This entry lists 15 T cell receptor beta chains sequenced from one sample in a study of blood T cell repertoires in COVID-19. Clones were read by immunoSEQ multiplex PCR, and TCRdb kept only the in-frame ones, dropping some. The sample has around 20,000 clones, approximately 95% seen once. The sequenced sample consisted of peripheral blood. All receptors come from a woman aged 45-59 years with active COVID-19.

This clone has a single count. The V gene is TRBV19, the J gene TRBJ1-1; 7 bases fit TRBD1. J gave up 1 base and V 6 bases, and 8 bases lay outside the gene matches. Germline CDR1 LNHDA, CDR2 SQIVND (reference sequence). The length of the CDR3 is 15 residues. The CDR3 region has the DNA TGTGCCAGTAGCAAGACAGGGACCAAGAACACTGAAGCTTTCTTT. Its protein product is CASSKTGTKNTEAFF.

This chain joins TRBV12-3 or TRBV12-4 and TRBJ1-1, with TRBD1 identical over 7 bases. The V gene end was trimmed by 4 bases and the J gene end by 8 bases; junction bases not matched to a gene: 7. The CDR3 sequence is 13 residues long. DNA for the CDR3: TGTGCCAGCAGTTCCGGGACAGAGATCGAAGCTTTCTTT. It codes for CASSSGTEIEAFF.

The chain is built from TRBV6-1 and TRBJ2-7; D unclear. The CDR3 spans 12 residues. Between the trimmed V and J ends, which lost 2 bases and 3 bases, there was a span of 5 bases. Germline-derived CDR1 and CDR2 are MNHNS and SASEGT. The CDR3 reads CASSESGYEQYF. Written as DNA, the CDR3 is TGTGCCAGCAGTGAATCGGGCTACGAGCAGTACTTC.

The CDR3: CASNSGQGDYNEQFF. The DNA of the CDR3 is TGTGCCAGCAACTCGGGACAGGGAGATTACAATGAGCAGTTCTTC. This chain connects TRBV11-1 to TRBJ2-1, with 9 bases fitting TRBD1. The CDR3 is 15 residues long. The V gene end was trimmed by 7 bases and the J gene end by 4 bases; junction bases not matched to a gene: 8. CDR1 is SGHAT, CDR2 FQDESV, per germline (reference sequence).

The chain couples TRBV27 to TRBJ2-7; TRBD2 aligns across 9 bases. The CDR3 has 15 residues. With 0 bases clipped from V and 6 bases from J, the junction kept 6 bases outside the gene matches. Germline CDR1 is MNHEY and CDR2 is SMNVEV (reference sequence). The CDR3 coding sequence is TGTGCCAGCAGTTTATCGGCGGGAGGGCCGTTCGAGCAGTACTTC. This codes for CASSLSAGGPFEQYF.

The gene calls are TRBV10-3 and TRBJ2-3; the match to TRBD2 covers 9 bases. CDR3 size: 13 residues. CDR1 and CDR2 (germline): ENHRY, SYGVKD. The ends lost 6 bases at V and 4 bases at J; junction bases unmatched: 2. CDR3 residues: CAIRSGRSDTQYF. CDR3 nucleotides: TGTGCCATCAGAAGCGGGAGGTCAGATACGCAGTATTTT.

The chain uses TRBV7-6 and TRBJ2-2, with TRBD1 matching over 9 bases. Germline V lookup: CDR1 SGHVS, CDR2 FNYEAQ. Trimming at V came to 5 bases and at J to 6 bases, leaving 4 bases not matched to a gene. This CDR3 spans 14 amino acids. The CDR3 here is CASSHRQGAGELFF. The CDR3 bases are TGTGCCAGCAGCCATCGACAGGGGGCCGGGGAGCTGTTTTTT.

This clone was seen just once. The rearrangement links TRBV9 to TRBJ2-5; possible D gene TRBD1, 6 bases. CDR1 and CDR2 from the germline V gene are SGDLS and YYNGEE. There are 14 residues in the CDR3. The V end lost 4 bases, the J end lost 2 bases, and 12 bases lay between the germline ends. As DNA, the CDR3 is TGTGCCAGCAGCTTTGGACAGTCTCAAGAGACCCAGTACTTC. This gives the protein CASSFGQSQETQYF.

V gene TRBV27 combines with J gene TRBJ1-5; D uncertain. CDR1 is MNHEY, CDR2 SMNVEV, per germline (reference sequence). Trimming stripped 0 bases from V and 4 bases from J, with 4 bases between. CDR3 length: 13 residues. The CDR3: CASSLSQNQPQHF. The CDR3 bases are TGTGCCAGCAGTTTATCACAGAATCAGCCCCAGCATTTT.

The V and J genes are TRBV19 and TRBJ1-1, with 11 bases that match TRBD1. CDR1 is LNHDA and CDR2 is SQIVND in the germline V gene (reference sequence). There are 18 residues in the CDR3. V shed 3 bases and J 2 bases; nucleotides not matched to a gene: 11. The CDR3 region is CASSILPGQGAVNTEAFF. The CDR3 coding sequence is TGTGCCAGTAGTATCTTACCCGGACAGGGGGCGGTAAACACTGAAGCTTTCTTT.

This chain connects TRBV3-1 (or the pseudogene TRBV3-2) to TRBJ2-3, with 10 nucleotides matching TRBD2. Germline-derived CDR1 and CDR2 are LGHDT and YNNKEL (reference sequence). CDR3 size: 17 residues. J was trimmed by 3 bases and V by 0 bases; bases with no gene match: 6. The CDR3 protein is CASSQDPSGSWTDTQYF. The CDR3, as DNA: TGTGCCAGCAGCCAAGATCCTAGCGGGAGTTGGACAGATACGCAGTATTTT.

The chain carries TRBV5-4 and TRBJ2-7; TRBD2 matches 7 bases. The CDR3 sequence is 15 residues long. Per the germline V gene, CDR1 is SGHNT and CDR2 is YYREEE (reference sequence). The V and J ends lost 1 base and 3 bases, in that order; junction bases with no gene match: 7. The CDR3, as DNA: TGTGCCAGCAGCTTGAAGAAGCGGGGAGGCTACGAGCAGTACTTC. Translated, it gives CASSLKKRGGYEQYF.

The J gene is TRBJ2-3, the V gene TRBV28; 10 positions agree with TRBD2. The CDR3 extends over 17 amino acids. The trim removed 3 bases at V and 5 bases at J, leaving 11 bases unmatched. Per germline, CDR1 MDHEN and CDR2 SYDVKM. The CDR3 reads CASSLVSAGGIVDTQYF. The CDR3 nucleotides are TGTGCCAGCAGTTTGGTCTCAGCGGGAGGGATCGTAGATACGCAGTATTTT.

The J gene is TRBJ2-3, the V gene TRBV5-1; TRBD2 aligns across 8 bases. The V gene end was trimmed by 3 bases and the J gene end by 2 bases; junction bases not matched to a gene: 14. The CDR3 consists of 18 residues. Germline V CDR1 and CDR2: SGHRS, YFSETQ. The CDR3 DNA reads TGCGCCAGCAGCTCGACGGGGGTAGCGGGGAGCTACACAGATACGCAGTATTTT. Translated, it gives CASSSTGVAGSYTDTQYF. The full variable domain, with the rest looked up from reference TRBV5-1 and TRBJ2-3, is KAGVTQTPRYLIKTRGQQVTLSCSPISGHRSVSWYQQTPGQGLQFLFEYFSETQRNKGNFPGRFSGRQFSNSRSEMNVSTLELGDSALYLCASSSTGVAGSYTDTQYFGPGTRLTVL.

This sequence joins TRBV28 and TRBJ1-5; tentatively, D is TRBD1 (5 bases). V was cut by 6 bases and J by 1 base, with 16 bases left in between. CDR3 size: 16 residues. The V gene's germline CDR1 is MDHEN and CDR2 SYDVKM. CDR3 sequence: CASRLTRQRSNQPQHF. The CDR3 DNA is TGTGCCAGCAGACTTACTCGACAGAGGAGCAATCAGCCCCAGCATTTT.